What follows are 20 T cell receptor beta chains derived from one specimen sequenced in a study of cytomegalovirus exposure and HLA in healthy donors. The study ran its PCR with 60 Vbeta and 13 Jbeta primers. Assay: immunoSEQ multiplex PCR; the TCRdb copy retains only in-frame clones and omits some. The data contain roughly 120,000 clones, about 61% of them singletons. The material sequenced was PBMCs. All receptors come from a man aged 18 to 35 in good health and CMV-seropositive.

This chain uses TRBV5-6 with TRBJ2-5; a possible D gene is TRBD2 (5 bases). Trimming cost V 5 bases and J 5 bases, with 16 bases left between them. The V gene's germline CDR1 is SGHDT and CDR2 YYEEEE. The CDR3 is 14 amino acids. The CDR3 loop is CASSQSRKRETQYF. The DNA of the CDR3 is TGTGCCAGCAGTCAGTCGCGGAAGCGGGAGACCCAGTACTTC.

In its sample, this clone was seen a few times. The chain employs TRBV9 and TRBJ1-2, with a tentative D call TRBD1 (6 bases). This CDR3 is 16 amino acids long. Trimming pared 2 bases from V and 4 bases from J, leaving 18 bases between. The germline V gene has CDR1 SGDLS and CDR2 YYNGEE. DNA of the CDR3: TGTGCCAGCAGCGTTACTTCTACAGGGACCGGCTATGGCTACACCTTC. As protein: CASSVTSTGTGYGYTF.

The CDR3 sequence: CASSYREIVNTEAFF. The CDR3, as DNA: TGTGCCAGCAGTTACCGGGAAATAGTGAACACTGAAGCTTTCTTT. The chain couples TRBV6-5 to TRBJ1-1; D gene unclear. Trimming took off 2 bases at V and 0 bases at J, with 10 bases between the two ends. Germline V CDR1 and CDR2: MNHEY, SVGAGI. CDR3 size: 15 residues.

The sample holds one count of this clone. The genes are TRBV28 and TRBJ1-1, with a weak D call TRBD1 (5 bases). This CDR3 region has 12 residues. The ends were cut back, 11 bases at V and 5 bases at J, with 15 bases in the middle. The germline V gene encodes CDR1 MDHEN and CDR2 SYDVKM. This CDR3 reads CAARRGITEAFF. The CDR3 DNA reads as TGTGCCGCACGGAGGGGTATAACTGAAGCTTTCTTT. Combining the CDR3 with reference TRBV28 and TRBJ1-1 gives the whole variable domain DVKVTQSSRYLVKRTGEKVFLECVQDMDHENMFWYRQDPGLGLRLIYFSYDVKMKEKGDIPEGYSVSREKKERFSLILESASTNQTSMYLCAARRGITEAFFGQGTRLTVV.

This clone showed up just once. J is TRBJ1-2 and V is TRBV9; D not resolved. CDR1 and CDR2 (germline): SGDLS, YYNGEE. V was shortened by 0 bases and J by 2 bases, with 11 bases between the two germline ends. The CDR3 contains 15 residues. CDR3 protein: CASSVVGSGNYGYTF. CDR3 in DNA: TGTGCCAGCAGCGTAGTGGGGAGTGGGAACTATGGCTACACCTTC.

The V call is TRBV5-1, the J call TRBJ2-3, with D possibly matching TRBD1 (5 bases). The V end lost 4 bases, the J end lost 4 bases, and 10 bases lay between the germline ends. This CDR3 region has 13 residues. Germline V gene sequence: CDR1 SGHRS, CDR2 YFSETQ. DNA of the CDR3: TGCGCCAGCAGCCCAGACAGCTCAGATACGCAGTATTTT. It yields the protein CASSPDSSDTQYF. Full variable domain (outside the CDR3, taken from reference TRBV5-1 and TRBJ2-3): KAGVTQTPRYLIKTRGQQVTLSCSPISGHRSVSWYQQTPGQGLQFLFEYFSETQRNKGNFPGRFSGRQFSNSRSEMNVSTLELGDSALYLCASSPDSSDTQYFGPGTRLTVL.

This clone was counted a few times. The rearrangement uses TRBV28 and TRBJ2-3, with 7 nucleotides matching TRBD1. The CDR3 spans 14 residues. CDR1 and CDR2 (germline): MDHEN, SYDVKM. Germline trimming cut 8 bases from V and 0 bases from J; bases unmatched to any gene: 5. The CDR3 DNA follows: TGTGCCAGCGGATCGGGACAGAGCACAGATACGCAGTATTTT. Translation gives CASGSGQSTDTQYF.

This clone was observed a few times. CDR3 nucleotides: TGCGCCAGCAGCTTGGGTCCGGGTAGCGGGGAGACCCAGTACTTC. As protein: CASSLGPGSGETQYF. The rearrangement uses TRBV5-1 and TRBJ2-5; the match to TRBD2 covers 7 bases. The CDR3 runs to 15 residues. CDR1 and CDR2 from the germline V gene are SGHRS and YFSETQ. Trimming took 0 bases from V and 5 from J; bases not matched to a gene: 7.

The chain recombines TRBV7-3 with TRBJ1-1; TRBD1 agrees at 10 bases. The junction had 10 bases not matched to a gene; V was cut back by 5 bases and J by 10 bases. CDR1 SGHTA and CDR2 FQGTGA come from the germline V gene. This CDR3 has 14 amino acids. CDR3 DNA sequence: TGTGCCAGCAGCACGACAGGGGGCTTGGAGGGAGCTTTCTTT. Protein product: CASSTTGGLEGAFF.

V and J are TRBV20-1 and TRBJ2-7, with a tentative D call TRBD2 (6 bases). Germline assignment: CDR1 DFQATT and CDR2 SNEGSKA (reference sequence). Trimming removed 2 bases from V and 7 bases from J, with 9 bases in between. CDR3 length: 11 residues. CDR3 protein: CSARSGREQYV. In DNA form, the CDR3 reads TGCAGTGCTAGAAGCGGGCGAGAGCAGTACGTC.

The chain is built from TRBV6-5 and TRBJ2-7; TRBD1 aligns across 10 bases. V gave up 5 bases and J gave up 5 bases; unmatched junction bases: 6. Germline CDR1 reads MNHEY; CDR2 reads SVGAGI. The CDR3 contains 14 residues. DNA of the CDR3: TGTGCCAGCAGTCGACAGGGGGCAGGCGACGAGCAGTACTTC. It is translated as CASSRQGAGDEQYF.

The chain joins TRBV6-5 to TRBJ1-1; tentative D call: TRBD1 (6 bases). This CDR3 region has 13 residues. Per germline, CDR1 MNHEY and CDR2 SVGAGI. Trimming removed 5 bases at V and 1 base at J, with 8 bases between. The CDR3 protein is CASSIQGNTEAFF. Here the CDR3 DNA reads TGTGCCAGCAGTATACAGGGGAACACTGAAGCTTTCTTT.

The chain carries TRBV7-6 and TRBJ1-1; D uncertain. Trimming cost V 5 bases and J 3 bases, with 19 bases left between them. CDR1 is SGHVS, CDR2 FNYEAQ, per germline. This CDR3 is built from 16 residues. The CDR3 loop is CASSPMIPERDTEAFF. The CDR3 coding sequence is TGTGCCAGCAGCCCCATGATCCCGGAGAGGGACACTGAAGCTTTCTTT.

V and J are TRBV6-5 and TRBJ2-7, with D possibly matching TRBD1 (5 bases). V shed 5 bases and J shed 7 bases, with 9 bases lying between them. The germline CDR1 and CDR2 sequences are MNHEY and SVGAGI. This CDR3 is 11 amino acids long. CDR3 region: CASSIPGEQYV. CDR3 bases: TGTGCCAGCAGTATACCAGGGGAGCAGTACGTC.

The chain combines TRBV28 with TRBJ1-1, with D possibly being TRBD1 (5 bases). Germline-derived CDR1 and CDR2 are MDHEN and SYDVKM. Trimming removed 6 bases at V and 1 base at J, with 12 bases between. The CDR3 has 14 amino acids. As DNA, the CDR3 is TGTGCCAGCAGAGGGGCTTGGGGGAACACTGAAGCTTTCTTT. Protein: CASRGAWGNTEAFF. Full variable domain (remainder filled in from reference TRBV28 and TRBJ1-1): DVKVTQSSRYLVKRTGEKVFLECVQDMDHENMFWYRQDPGLGLRLIYFSYDVKMKEKGDIPEGYSVSREKKERFSLILESASTNQTSMYLCASRGAWGNTEAFFGQGTRLTVV.

This clone has a handful of counts. CDR3 sequence reads: CASSPRTGGTGELFF. CDR3 DNA sequence: TGTGCCAGCAGCCCCAGGACAGGGGGCACCGGGGAGCTGTTTTTT. This chain uses TRBV5-6 with TRBJ2-2; TRBD1 matches at 10 bases. Germline-derived CDR1 and CDR2 are SGHDT and YYEEEE. V trimming: 4 bases; J trimming: 4 bases; junction bases outside the gene matches: 4. This CDR3 spans 15 amino acids.

The table lists this clone with a few counts. The chain uses TRBV2 and TRBJ2-1; a possible D gene is TRBD1 (5 bases). Looked up from germline, CDR1 is SNHLY and CDR2 is FYNNEI. Between the trimmed V and J ends, which lost 4 bases and 7 bases, there was a span of 17 bases. The CDR3 loop spans 15 amino acids. CDR3 coding DNA: TGTGCCAGCAGTGCGGCAGGGAAAAAGGAAAATGAGCAGTTCTTC. Translation: CASSAAGKKENEQFF.

This clone has just a few counts. The chain couples TRBV28 to TRBJ1-1; TRBD1 matches 9 bases. Germline lookup yields CDR1 MDHEN and CDR2 SYDVKM. Trimming removed 6 bases from V and 4 bases from J; junction bases left unmatched: 6. The CDR3 has 14 residues. The CDR3 nucleotides are TGTGCCAGCAGCCGTGGGGACAGGGCCACTGAAGCTTTCTTT. Protein sequence: CASSRGDRATEAFF.

The rearrangement joins TRBV28 to TRBJ1-3; possibly TRBD1 for D (5 bases). Germline V CDR1 and CDR2: MDHEN, SYDVKM. This CDR3 comprises 16 residues. The ends were cut back, 2 bases at V and 0 bases at J, with 11 bases in the middle. In DNA form, the CDR3 reads TGTGCCAGCAGTTTACAGACAGCGAGCTCTGGAAACACCATATATTTT. It is translated as CASSLQTASSGNTIYF.

The rearrangement links TRBV7-6 to TRBJ2-3; 12 positions agree with TRBD2. Germline CDR1 is SGHVS and CDR2 is FNYEAQ. V lost 5 bases to trimming and J lost 0 bases; unmatched junction nucleotides: 6. This CDR3 spans 17 amino acids. CDR3 coding DNA: TGTGCCAGCAGCCAACGGACTAGCGGGGATAGCACAGATACGCAGTATTTT. Protein: CASSQRTSGDSTDTQYF.